The 20 T cell receptor beta chains reported below all come from one sample, sequenced in a study of early T cells in non-severe SARS-CoV-2 infection. TCRdb re-called the 5' RACE reads with MiXCR, one entry per CDR3 protein. The sample records tens of thousands of distinct CDR3 sequences, roughly an eighth being singletons. Sequenced material: whole blood. The receptors stem from an adult who was a healthcare worker with PCR-confirmed SARS-CoV-2 infection or an uninfected control (not recorded which).

This clonotype was seen repeatedly, ten times or more. The chain uses TRBV3-1 and TRBJ2-1; no clear D. Germline V gene lookup returns CDR1 LGHDT and CDR2 YNNKEL (reference sequence). V lost 3 bases and J 9 bases, leaving 9 bases between the germline ends. The CDR3 extends over 12 amino acids. CDR3 nucleotide sequence: TGTGCCAGCAGCCAGGTCTCGGCTGAGCAGTTCTTC. It codes for CASSQVSAEQFF.

The chain joins TRBV7-2 to TRBJ2-7; 7 nucleotides match TRBD1. After removal of 6 bases from V and 1 base from J, the junction contained 9 bases not matched to a gene. This CDR3 contains 15 residues. Germline V lookup: CDR1 SGHTA, CDR2 FQGNSA. The CDR3: CASSFDRDPSYEQYF. In DNA, the CDR3 is TGTGCCAGCAGTTTTGACAGGGACCCTTCCTACGAGCAGTACTTC.

This sequence joins TRBV30 and TRBJ1-4; possibly TRBD1 for D (5 bases). Germline V gives CDR1 GTSNPN, CDR2 SVGIG (reference sequence). The CDR3 covers 13 residues. V shed 7 bases and J shed 7 bases, with 16 bases lying between them. CDR3 bases: TGTGCCTTGACCGGGATTGGGGGTGAAAAACTGTTTTTT. Amino acids: CALTGIGGEKLFF.

This clonotype showed up many times. The CDR3 sequence: CASSQSVVSYNEQFF. The CDR3, as DNA: TGCGCCAGCAGCCAATCGGTTGTTTCTTACAATGAGCAGTTCTTC. J is TRBJ2-1 and V is TRBV4-1; D call uncertain. Trimming cost V 2 bases and J 4 bases, with 12 bases left between them. The CDR3 is made up of 15 amino acids. Germline values: CDR1 MGHRA, CDR2 YSYEKL.

This clonotype appeared a few times. The rearrangement joins TRBV29-1 to TRBJ2-5; 8 bases align to TRBD1. V lost 6 bases to trimming and J lost 4 bases; unmatched junction nucleotides: 7. Germline V gene sequence: CDR1 SQVTM, CDR2 ANQGSEA. The CDR3 spans 13 residues. CDR3 protein: CSVETGALETQYF. The CDR3 DNA follows: TGCAGCGTCGAGACAGGGGCCCTAGAGACCCAGTACTTC.

As regards this clonotype: An end of the junction differs from the germline gene, which may be a read error. V and J are TRBV5-1 and TRBJ2-3; D not certain. Germline V gene lookup returns CDR1 SGHRS and CDR2 YFSETQ. The CDR3 covers 14 residues. CDR3 DNA sequence: TGCACCAGCAGCGAGGCGACTAGCACAGATACGCAGTATTTT. Its translation: CTSSEATSTDTQYF.

This chain uses TRBV28 with TRBJ1-1; 10 bases line up with TRBD1. CDR3 size: 16 residues. The J segment lost 10 bases and the V segment lost 4 bases, leaving 15 bases of the junction unmatched. The V gene's germline CDR1 is MDHEN and CDR2 SYDVKM. CDR3 coding DNA: TGTGCCAGCAGTTGGACCAGGGGACAGGGGTCGTCCGGAGCTTTCTTT. Encoded protein: CASSWTRGQGSSGAFF.

This clonotype appeared many times. The rearrangement joins TRBV4-1 to TRBJ1-5; no definite D call. In germline, CDR1 is MGHRA, CDR2 YSYEKL. The CDR3 covers 12 residues. The V and J ends lost 1 base and 10 bases respectively, with 8 bases between them. The CDR3 nucleotides read TGCGCCAGCAGCCAAGGGGCTGATCCCCAGCATTTT. Translation gives CASSQGADPQHF.

V is TRBV7-8 and J is TRBJ2-7; no reliable D call. Germline V CDR1 and CDR2: SGHVS, FQNEAQ. This CDR3 region has 13 residues. With 5 bases removed from V and 7 bases from J, the gap between germline ends came to 15 bases. In DNA, the CDR3 is TGTGCCAGCAGCCCCAGTTCGCGGCGGGAGCAGTACTTC. Amino acid sequence: CASSPSSRREQYF.

A few counts support this clonotype. This chain joins TRBV12-3 or TRBV12-4 and TRBJ1-4; D may be TRBD1 (6 bases). Between the trimmed V and J ends, which lost 6 bases and 8 bases, there was a span of 16 bases. This CDR3 region has 14 residues. The CDR3 here is CASREQGFSEKLFF. In DNA form, the CDR3 reads TGTGCCAGCAGGGAACAGGGTTTTAGCGAAAAACTGTTTTTT.

The rearrangement links TRBV2 to TRBJ2-3; 7 bases fit TRBD2. With 4 bases clipped from V and 12 bases from J, the junction kept 7 bases outside the gene matches. Germline V lookup: CDR1 SNHLY, CDR2 FYNNEI. The CDR3 contains 12 residues. DNA of the CDR3: TGTGCCAGCAGTGGGGATGGACTAGTTCAGTATTTT. Translating it yields CASSGDGLVQYF. The variable domain in full, with the rest retrieved from reference TRBV2 and TRBJ2-3, is EPEVTQTPSHQVTQMGQEVILRCVPISNHLYFYWYRQILGQKVEFLVSFYNNEISEKSEIFDDQFSVERPDGSNFTLKIRSTKLEDSAMYFCASSGDGLVQYFGPGTRLTVL.

The table lists this clonotype with a few counts. The genes are TRBV7-9 and TRBJ2-1; D is ambiguous. Germline CDR1 SEHNR, CDR2 FQNEAQ (reference sequence). Trimming stripped 8 bases from V and 0 bases from J, with 11 bases between. The CDR3 extends over 14 amino acids. CDR3 DNA: TGTGCCAGCCAACGCAGTAGCTCCTACAATGAGCAGTTCTTC. It is translated as CASQRSSSYNEQFF. Full variable domain (rest looked up from reference TRBV7-9 and TRBJ2-1): DTGVSQNPRHKITKRGQNVTFRCDPISEHNRLYWYRQTLGQGPEFLTYFQNEAQLEKSRLLSDRFSAERPKGSFSTLEIQRTEQGDSAMYLCASQRSSSYNEQFFGPGTRLTVL.

This clonotype was seen a few times. This chain's CDR3 is CASNRGSNQPQHF. DNA for the CDR3: TGTGCCAGCAATCGGGGTAGCAATCAGCCCCAGCATTTT. The chain is built from TRBV2 and TRBJ1-5, with D unclear. In germline, CDR1 is SNHLY, CDR2 FYNNEI. V was clipped by 7 bases and J by 0 bases, with 7 bases between them. The CDR3 covers 13 residues.

The rearrangement links TRBV11-1 to TRBJ1-1; D remains ambiguous. The CDR3 totals 13 residues. Trimming shortened V by 2 bases and J by 10 bases, and 14 bases separated the two germline ends. Germline lookup yields CDR1 SGHAT and CDR2 FQDESV (reference sequence). CDR3 nucleotides: TGTGCCAGCAGCTTACTGAACGGTCTGGGAGCTTTCTTT. It yields the protein CASSLLNGLGAFF.

The chain combines TRBV7-9 with TRBJ2-2; no clear D. The CDR3 has 18 amino acids. Looked up from germline, CDR1 is SEHNR and CDR2 is FQNEAQ (reference sequence). V lost 2 bases and J 4 bases, leaving 20 bases between the germline ends. The CDR3 DNA reads TGTGCCAGCAGCTTACCCCGGCTAAGCTTTGAGGTCACCGGGGAGCTGTTTTTT. As protein: CASSLPRLSFEVTGELFF.

This clonotype was recorded at least ten times. V and J are TRBV29-1 and TRBJ2-5; 10 bases align to TRBD2. CDR1 and CDR2 (germline): SQVTM, ANQGSEA. With V trimmed by 7 bases and J by 4 bases, 6 bases remained unmatched. CDR3 length: 13 amino acids. The CDR3 bases are TGCAGCGCATCACTAGCGGGACGAGAGACCCAGTACTTC. Translating it yields CSASLAGRETQYF.

This sequence joins TRBV20-1 and TRBJ1-5, with D tentatively TRBD1 (5 bases). CDR1 DFQATT and CDR2 SNEGSKA come from the germline V gene (reference sequence). CDR3 length: 14 amino acids. V lost 3 bases and J 0 bases, leaving 9 bases between the germline ends. The CDR3 coding sequence is TGCAGTGCTAGTAACGGGGGTAGCAATCAGCCCCAGCATTTT. Protein sequence: CSASNGGSNQPQHF.

This clonotype was observed many times. This sequence joins TRBV6-2 or TRBV6-3 and TRBJ2-1, with 12 bases matching TRBD2. This CDR3 spans 19 amino acids. The J segment lost 1 base and the V segment lost 5 bases, leaving 12 bases of the junction unmatched. From germline, CDR1 is MNHEY and CDR2 SVGEGT. The CDR3 DNA sequence: TGTGCCAGCAGTCCACTAGCGGGAGGCCGTCTGGGGTCCTACAATGAGCAGTTCTTC. The encoded protein is CASSPLAGGRLGSYNEQFF.

This clonotype was found many times. The chain carries TRBV7-3 and TRBJ2-1; no reliable D call. The ends were cut back, 4 bases at V and 6 bases at J, with 13 bases in the middle. The CDR3 is made up of 14 amino acids. Per germline, CDR1 SGHTA and CDR2 FQGTGA. CDR3 loop: CASSSPQSPNEQFF. CDR3 coding DNA: TGTGCCAGCAGCTCACCTCAGTCCCCCAATGAGCAGTTCTTC.

A few counts support this clonotype. V usage is TRBV29-1 and J usage is TRBJ2-7, with D unclear. Germline V lookup: CDR1 SQVTM, CDR2 ANQGSEA. The CDR3 has 12 residues. V gave up 1 base and J gave up 2 bases, with 6 bases separating them. CDR3 nucleotides: TGCAGCGTTGAAGCTCGGCCCTACGAGCAGTACTTC. Protein product: CSVEARPYEQYF.